Included here is one T cell receptor (beta chain) sequence, with context. What this receptor recognizes is not known. One base away there is no much larger clone; base qualities are not given. Set within a cohort of healthcare workers in London, UK, this nested case-control study involved weekly PCR testing of nasopharyngeal swabs along with blood sampling. Healthcare workers were recruited during the week of the UK lockdown, between 23 and 31 March 2020, and followed weekly for up to roughly 16 weeks. The library was made by 5' RACE. The sample was run on a NextSeq 500. To correct for sequencing error and PCR bias, the TCR library protocol tagged individual cDNA molecules with unique molecular identifiers. Both TCR alpha and beta chains were sequenced, and tight co-correlation was observed between alpha and beta sequence abundances in each sample. Per the source publication's procedure: V gene, J gene and CDR3 annotation of TCR sequences was performed with Decombinator V4. TCRs were defined as expanded if a significant change between any two time points was detected under a Poisson model with p below 0.0001. TCR abundances were normalised to the total number of TCRs sequenced in each sample and reported as counts per million. MAIT TCRs were defined by TRAV1-2 paired with TRAJ12, TRAJ20 or TRAJ33, and iNKT TCRs by TRAV10 paired with TRAJ18. VDJdb, accessed 1 November 2021, was searched for CMV, EBV and SARS-CoV-2 annotated TCRs, excluding TCRs annotated for multiple antigens. Clones were called with MiXCR by TCRdb after fastp trimmed the public reads at Q25, and only in-frame beta chains were retained. Entries that share a CDR3 protein sequence are merged under the most common genes and DNA. These V and J calls rely on TCRdb rather than the paper's analysis. This sample has about 61,000 distinct CDR3 sequences in its table, and more than 9% of those were observed once. The ten largest clones add up to less than 1.5% of the sample.

The record originates from a study of early T cells in non-severe SARS-CoV-2 infection (dated by TCRdb to the early 2020s). Notes on the research overall: Because TCR sequencing was done on bulk RNA from unsorted whole blood, the alpha and beta chains could not be paired. What the study reported, not specific to this receptor: VDJdb matching was skewed toward anti-spike CD8 responses and likely underestimated virus-specific expansions, missing private and CD4 specificities.

Per the germline V gene, MRHNA is the CDR1 and SNTAGT is the CDR2. Trimming removed 0 bases from V and 3 bases from J, leaving 8 bases between the germline ends. The CDR3 contains 14 residues, cysteine and phenylalanine counted. Here the CDR3 DNA is all that survives: 42 bases in frame from base 1. The V gene is TRBV6-4 and the J gene is TRBJ1-1; a weak D assignment points to TRBD1 (6 bases agree). The sequencing input was whole blood. This sequence was found in an adult who was a healthcare worker with PCR-confirmed SARS-CoV-2 infection or an uninfected control (not recorded which). The nucleotide sequence is TGTGCCAGCAGTGACTCCAACAGGGACACTGAAGCTTTCTTT. This encodes CASSDSNRDTEAFF.